What follows are 20 T cell receptor beta chains derived from one specimen sequenced in a study of PD-L1 blockade in urothelial cancer (dated by TCRdb to 2015 to 2018). The library was made by the immunoSEQ multiplex PCR assay. This is the immuneACCESS table as TCRdb keeps it, with only in-frame sequences that have V and J called. A part of the clones is gone; compared with another copy, unresolved V genes explain less than half, and the rest is unexplained. The sample profile shows 85,000 to 130,000 clones; about 91% of them were found once. The ten largest clones add up to around 0.92% of the sample. This specimen was PBMCs, taken around atezolizumab (anti-PD-L1) treatment. These receptors all stem from an elderly woman with urothelial cancer.

The CDR3 sequence: CASSLSPTPRTPGGNEQFF. In DNA, the CDR3 is TGTGCCAGCAGTTTATCGCCTACCCCCCGGACTCCCGGGGGGAATGAGCAGTTCTTC. V is TRBV27 and J is TRBJ2-1; 7 bases are shared with TRBD2. The CDR3 totals 19 residues. Germline V gene lookup returns CDR1 MNHEY and CDR2 SMNVEV (reference sequence). Trimming removed 0 bases from V and 7 bases from J; junction bases left unmatched: 18.

V is TRBV29-1 and J is TRBJ1-3; D unresolved. The V end lost 4 bases, the J end lost 0 bases, and 4 bases lay between the germline ends. The germline CDR1 and CDR2 sequences are SQVTM and ANQGSEA. This CDR3 spans 12 amino acids. The CDR3 DNA sequence: TGCAGCGTTGGTAGCTCTGGAAACACCATATATTTT. Residues: CSVGSSGNTIYF. The full variable domain, with the rest looked up from reference TRBV29-1 and TRBJ1-3, is SAVISQKPSRDICQRGTSLTIQCQVDSQVTMMFWYRQQPGQSLTLIATANQGSEATYESGFVIDKFPISRPNLTFSTLTVSNMSPEDSSIYLCSVGSSGNTIYFGEGSWLTVV.

The chain combines TRBV11-2 with TRBJ1-2, with D hard to call. This CDR3 has 18 residues. V lost 0 bases to trimming and J lost 4 bases, with 21 bases between them. The germline gives CDR1 SGHAT, CDR2 FQNNGV. The CDR3 loop reads CASSLELPPSRFSYGYTF. CDR3 sequence (DNA): TGTGCCAGCAGCTTAGAACTCCCCCCTAGCAGATTTTCCTATGGCTACACCTTC.

The V and J genes are TRBV19 and TRBJ2-3, with TRBD2 matching over 11 bases. Germline loops: CDR1 LNHDA, CDR2 SQIVND (reference sequence). The CDR3 has 16 amino acids. The V gene end was trimmed by 5 bases and the J gene end by 4 bases; junction bases not matched to a gene: 8. This chain's CDR3 is CASSLTSGTTADTQYF. The CDR3 DNA follows: TGTGCCAGTAGTCTGACTAGCGGGACCACCGCAGATACGCAGTATTTT.

This chain joins TRBV5-5 and TRBJ2-1, with D maybe TRBD2 (6 bases). CDR1 and CDR2 from the germline V gene are SGHKS and YYEKEE (reference sequence). The CDR3 covers 14 residues. V lost 4 bases and J lost 3, with 11 bases in between. The CDR3 DNA reads as TGTGCCAGCAGCATCCCGGGACTCTACAATGAGCAGTTCTTC. Its protein is CASSIPGLYNEQFF.

The V gene is TRBV5-1, the J gene TRBJ1-1, with D possibly being TRBD1 (5 bases). This CDR3 spans 15 amino acids. Germline CDR1 is SGHRS and CDR2 is YFSETQ. Between the trimmed V and J ends, which lost 0 bases and 5 bases, there was a span of 14 bases. CDR3 sequence: CASSLESHKGTEAFF. CDR3 coding DNA: TGCGCCAGCAGCTTGGAAAGCCACAAGGGGACTGAAGCTTTCTTT.

This clone occurred once. CDR3 sequence reads: CASSPRGPSNQPQHF. CDR3 nucleotide sequence: TGTGCCAGCTCACCCCGAGGGCCGAGCAATCAGCCCCAGCATTTT. V and J are TRBV18 and TRBJ1-5; the D is unclear. The V end was cut by 3 bases, the J end by 1 base, with 10 bases between. The CDR3 has 15 residues. Per germline, CDR1 KGHSH and CDR2 LQKENI.

This clone has just a few counts. The V gene is TRBV27, the J gene TRBJ1-1; 7 bases line up with TRBD1. With V trimmed by 6 bases and J by 0 bases, 13 bases remained unmatched. CDR1 and CDR2 from the germline V gene are MNHEY and SMNVEV (reference sequence). The CDR3 sequence is 17 residues long. CDR3 loop: CASSTRGAWVVNTEAFF. The CDR3 region has the DNA TGTGCCAGCAGCACCAGGGGGGCGTGGGTGGTGAACACTGAAGCTTTCTTT.

DNA for the CDR3: TGTGCCAGCAGCTTAGCCTCTTATACGCAGTATTTT. This sequence encodes CASSLASYTQYF. The chain links TRBV13 to TRBJ2-3, with unresolved D. Deletions cut 1 base from V and 7 bases from J, with 6 bases between. CDR1 and CDR2 (germline): PRHDT, FYEKMQ (reference sequence). The CDR3 is 12 residues long.

The chain recombines TRBV18 with TRBJ2-1; weak D call: TRBD2 (5 bases). Germline V gene lookup returns CDR1 KGHSH and CDR2 LQKENI. V dropped 3 bases and J dropped 9 bases, with 12 bases sitting between them. This CDR3 has 13 amino acids. As DNA, the CDR3 is TGTGCCAGCTCACCGGGCGGGTTAGGTGAGCAGTTCTTC. Translated: CASSPGGLGEQFF.

The genes are TRBV5-4 and TRBJ2-3, with 9 bases identical to TRBD2. The CDR3 contains 16 residues. The ends lost 3 bases at V and 8 bases at J; junction bases unmatched: 13. Germline CDR1 and CDR2: SGHNT and YYREEE (reference sequence). CDR3 sequence reads: CASSSSAGGLVGTQYF. The CDR3 bases are TGTGCCAGCAGCTCCAGCGCGGGAGGGCTCGTAGGTACGCAGTATTTT.

The chain uses TRBV27 and TRBJ2-5; a weak D match, TRBD2 (7 bases). The CDR3 is 15 residues long. Germline V CDR1 and CDR2: MNHEY, SMNVEV (reference sequence). Trimming shortened V by 3 bases and J by 4 bases, and 15 bases separated the two germline ends. CDR3 nucleotide sequence: TGTGCCAGCAGTTTCGCGGGGGCTACACGAGAGACCCAGTACTTC. It codes for CASSFAGATRETQYF.

The chain uses TRBV2 and TRBJ2-1; D uncertain. Trimming took off 4 bases at V and 10 bases at J, with 11 bases between the two ends. The germline gives CDR1 SNHLY, CDR2 FYNNEI. There are 12 residues in the CDR3. CDR3 region: CASSVGKAEQFF. CDR3 bases: TGTGCCAGCAGTGTCGGTAAAGCGGAGCAGTTCTTC.

The chain carries TRBV5-6 and TRBJ1-4; 7 positions agree with TRBD1. The V segment lost 1 base and the J segment 7 bases; nucleotides outside the gene matches: 4. The CDR3 runs to 14 residues. From germline, CDR1 is SGHDT and CDR2 YYEEEE. CDR3: CASSLKGAGEKLFF. As DNA, the CDR3 is TGTGCCAGCAGCTTGAAGGGGGCGGGTGAAAAACTGTTTTTT.

This clone showed up just a few times. This sequence joins TRBV6-1 and TRBJ2-7; unclear D gene. Trimming removed 7 bases at V and 0 bases at J, with 4 bases between. Germline V CDR1 and CDR2: MNHNS, SASEGT. The CDR3 is 11 amino acids. The CDR3 spells CASTHSYEQYF. CDR3 DNA sequence: TGTGCCAGCACCCACTCCTACGAGCAGTACTTC.

The chain links TRBV5-1 to TRBJ2-2; TRBD2 matches at 9 bases. V shed 3 bases and J 5 bases; nucleotides not matched to a gene: 8. The CDR3 length is 16 residues. Germline values: CDR1 SGHRS, CDR2 YFSETQ. CDR3 region: CASSWDGGRGTGELFF. CDR3 nucleotides: TGCGCCAGCAGCTGGGACGGCGGGAGGGGGACCGGGGAGCTGTTTTTT.

The CDR3 here is CASSSGTGKSGELFF. CDR3 coding DNA: TGTGCCAGCAGCTCCGGGACAGGGAAATCCGGGGAGCTGTTTTTT. This sequence joins TRBV5-4 and TRBJ2-2; 9 bases are shared with TRBD1. The CDR3 is made up of 15 amino acids. V trimming: 3 bases; J trimming: 6 bases; junction bases outside the gene matches: 6. The V gene's germline CDR1 is SGHNT and CDR2 YYREEE (reference sequence).

The gene calls are TRBV27 and TRBJ2-7; 12 nucleotides align to TRBD2. The germline CDR1 and CDR2 sequences are MNHEY and SMNVEV (reference sequence). With V trimmed by 8 bases and J by 4 bases, 3 bases remained unmatched. The CDR3 is made up of 13 amino acids. For the CDR3, the DNA is TGTGCCAGCCGAGGACTAGCGGGGTACGAGCAGTACTTC. Protein sequence: CASRGLAGYEQYF.

The chain uses TRBV21-1 and TRBJ2-7; the table's D call TRBD2 went unverified against the DNA. TRBV21-1 is classified as a pseudogene. The CDR3 extends over 15 amino acids. As DNA, the CDR3 is TGTGCCAGCAGCATTCCGGCTAGCGGGCACTACGAGCAGTACTTC. Translation: CASSIPASGHYEQYF.

The V call is TRBV28, the J call TRBJ2-7; perhaps TRBD1 as D (6 bases). The CDR3 has 16 amino acids. V lost 3 bases and J lost 2, with 17 bases in between. Germline assignment: CDR1 MDHEN and CDR2 SYDVKM. The DNA of the CDR3 is TGTGCCAGCAGTTTTCTCAGGGGAAGCCCAACCTACGAGCAGTACTTC. Its translation is CASSFLRGSPTYEQYF.